These 32 T cell receptor beta chains came from one sample sequenced in a study of T cells in Graves' hyperthyroidism and ophthalmopathy (dated by TCRdb to the late 2010s). The library was generated by multiplex PCR. Sequencing was performed on an Illumina HiSeq 2000. The TCR beta CDR3 regions were amplified from RNA transcripts. The first round of RT-PCR for the TCR CDR3 was performed with the HTBI primer set and the Qiagen OneStep RT-PCR kit. In-frame beta chains were kept once TCRdb had trimmed the public reads at Q25 with fastp and called clones with MiXCR. Each CDR3 protein gets just one entry, which takes the most common genes and DNA from the rows behind it. In all, the sample holds roughly 650,000 distinct CDR3 sequences, and roughly 16% of those were seen once. The biggest ten clones account for more than 3% of the sample. Sequencing was carried out using blood. The receptors originated from a woman in her forties with Graves' ophthalmopathy.

A note on this clonotype: A much larger clone sits a single nucleotide away, making a read error possible. The chain recombines TRBV7-2 with TRBJ2-5; D unclear. The CDR3 runs to 10 residues. The V gene's germline CDR1 is SGHTA and CDR2 FQGNSA. The CDR3 DNA follows: TGTGCCGGCAGCCTTCGGGCCCAGTACTTC. Its translation is CAGSLRAQYF.

This clonotype was seen more than once but under ten times. The chain combines TRBV9 with TRBJ2-3; 8 bases align to TRBD2. Germline CDR1 is SGDLS and CDR2 is YYNGEE. The ends lost 4 bases at V and 4 bases at J; junction bases unmatched: 2. The CDR3 has 13 amino acids. CDR3 in DNA: TGTGCCAGCAGCTACGGGGGGGCAGATACGCAGTATTTT. Translated: CASSYGGADTQYF. Together with reference TRBV9 and TRBJ2-3, the CDR3 gives the full variable domain: DSGVTQTPKHLITATGQRVTLRCSPRSGDLSVYWYQQSLDQGLQFLIQYYNGEERAKGNILERFSAQQFPDLHSELNLSSLELGDSALYFCASSYGGADTQYFGPGTRLTVL.

The sample holds many counts of this clonotype. The chain uses TRBV27 and TRBJ2-7; 14 bases align to TRBD2. Germline loops: CDR1 MNHEY, CDR2 SMNVEV (reference sequence). J gave up 2 bases and V 1 base, and 10 bases lay outside the gene matches. CDR3 length: 19 amino acids. The chain's CDR3 is CASSLFAGTSGRSPYEQYF. CDR3 sequence (DNA): TGTGCCAGCAGTTTATTTGCGGGGACTAGCGGGAGATCGCCCTACGAGCAGTACTTC.

This clonotype has only a few counts. The gene calls are TRBV15 and TRBJ1-1; D is undetermined. V lost 0 bases and J lost 1, with 15 bases in between. This CDR3 comprises 17 residues. Germline lookup yields CDR1 LNHNV and CDR2 YYDKDF (reference sequence). In DNA, the CDR3 is TGTGCCACCAGCAGAGATTTTAATCAGGCGGGGAACACTGAAGCTTTCTTT. Its translation: CATSRDFNQAGNTEAFF.

This clonotype was detected many times. The rearrangement links TRBV4-1 to TRBJ2-5, with 7 bases fitting TRBD2. Germline V lookup: CDR1 MGHRA, CDR2 YSYEKL. The V segment lost 2 bases and the J segment 3 bases; nucleotides outside the gene matches: 6. This CDR3 comprises 15 residues. The CDR3 loop reads CASSQTGTKKETQYF. In nucleotides, the CDR3 is TGCGCCAGCAGCCAAACCGGGACTAAAAAAGAGACCCAGTACTTC.

The rearrangement joins TRBV4-1 to TRBJ2-1; 8 bases line up with TRBD2. CDR1 MGHRA and CDR2 YSYEKL come from the germline V gene. The CDR3 sequence is 18 residues long. The V gene end was trimmed by 1 base and the J gene end by 3 bases; junction bases not matched to a gene: 11. CDR3 DNA sequence: TGCGCCAGCAGCCAAGTCCGGGCATCGCGGGGGGTCTACAATGAGCAGTTCTTC. As protein: CASSQVRASRGVYNEQFF.

This clonotype has more than one count but fewer than ten. The gene calls are TRBV7-8 and TRBJ1-5; 8 bases match TRBD1. Germline lookup yields CDR1 SGHVS and CDR2 FQNEAQ. V dropped 4 bases and J dropped 6; count of bases not matched to a gene: 5. The CDR3 has 14 residues. The CDR3 nucleotides are TGTGCCAGCAGCTCGGACAGGGTCTCTCAGCCCCAGCATTTT. This codes for CASSSDRVSQPQHF.

V gene TRBV6-1 combines with J gene TRBJ1-5; D is uncertain. CDR3 size: 14 residues. Germline V CDR1 and CDR2: MNHNS, SASEGT. V lost 5 bases to trimming and J lost 5 bases, with 13 bases between them. The CDR3: CASSSLGKDQPQHF. The CDR3 DNA reads TGTGCCAGCAGTTCCTTAGGGAAGGATCAGCCCCAGCATTTT.

This clonotype was recorded at least ten times. The V and J genes are TRBV5-1 and TRBJ2-1; D not resolved. Germline V gene sequence: CDR1 SGHRS, CDR2 YFSETQ. This CDR3 comprises 12 residues. The V end was cut by 0 bases, the J end by 10 bases, with 8 bases between. This CDR3 is CASSLVNGEQFF. CDR3 coding DNA: TGCGCCAGCAGCTTGGTAAATGGCGAGCAGTTCTTC.

The table lists this clonotype with a count of one. The chain joins TRBV7-9 to TRBJ2-7; 9 bases line up with TRBD2. V was pared by 5 bases and J by 2 bases, with 7 bases of the junction left unmatched. Germline V lookup: CDR1 SEHNR, CDR2 FQNEAQ (reference sequence). The CDR3 has 15 amino acids. CDR3 coding DNA: TGTGCCAGCAGCGACGGGGCTAGCGGGACCTACGAGCAGTACTTC. Its protein product is CASSDGASGTYEQYF.

J is TRBJ2-5 and V is TRBV29-1, with 14 bases lining up with TRBD2. This CDR3 comprises 16 residues. J gave up 5 bases and V 7 bases, and 12 bases lay outside the gene matches. Germline V gene data show CDR1 as SQVTM and CDR2 as ANQGSEA. The CDR3 DNA is TGCAGCGGGGGGGGACTAGCGGGAGTAGATTGGGAGACCCAGTACTTC. This translates into CSGGGLAGVDWETQYF.

The chain employs TRBV5-1 and TRBJ2-1, with 8 bases lining up with TRBD2. With 2 bases clipped from V and 8 bases from J, the junction kept 9 bases outside the gene matches. CDR1 and CDR2 (germline): SGHRS, YFSETQ. The CDR3 runs to 15 residues. Here the CDR3 DNA reads TGCGCCAGCAGCTTAACGGGGGGGCGTCTAGATGAGCAGTTCTTC. It encodes CASSLTGGRLDEQFF.

There are many counts of this clonotype. V is TRBV18 and J is TRBJ2-3, with 8 positions matching TRBD1. Trimming at V came to 0 bases and at J to 3 bases, leaving 5 bases not matched to a gene. This CDR3 has 16 amino acids. Germline CDR1 is KGHSH and CDR2 is LQKENI. This chain's CDR3 is CASSPPTGVSTDTQYF. CDR3 DNA: TGTGCCAGCTCACCACCGACAGGGGTATCTACAGATACGCAGTATTTT.

This clonotype was seen many times. This chain links TRBV3-1 with TRBJ2-1; the match to TRBD2 covers 7 bases. The germline V gene encodes CDR1 LGHDT and CDR2 YNNKEL (reference sequence). The V gene end was trimmed by 2 bases and the J gene end by 4 bases; junction bases not matched to a gene: 8. This CDR3 comprises 16 residues. CDR3 sequence reads: CASSQFLAGVYNEQFF. CDR3 bases: TGTGCCAGCAGCCAATTCCTGGCGGGGGTATACAATGAGCAGTTCTTC.

The sample holds a few counts of this clonotype. This rearrangement joins TRBV12-3 or TRBV12-4 to TRBJ2-3; D is undetermined. With 3 bases removed from V and 1 base from J, the gap between germline ends came to 11 bases. This CDR3 region has 15 residues. The CDR3 loop is CASSFISAGTDTQYF. The CDR3, as DNA: TGTGCCAGCAGTTTTATTTCCGCGGGCACAGATACGCAGTATTTT.

This clonotype was detected many times. The chain uses TRBV12-3 or TRBV12-4 and TRBJ1-2, with 7 bases fitting TRBD1. V lost 5 bases, J lost 2 bases, and 2 bases stayed unmatched. CDR3 length: 13 amino acids. CDR3 loop: CASSKDRNYGYTF. The CDR3 DNA follows: TGTGCCAGCAGTAAGGACAGGAACTATGGCTACACCTTC.

This clonotype occurred many times. The V and J genes are TRBV15 and TRBJ1-5; no definite D call. The CDR3 runs 15 residues. Germline V gives CDR1 LNHNV, CDR2 YYDKDF (reference sequence). Trimming shortened V by 0 bases and J by 1 base, and 7 bases separated the two germline ends. This CDR3 is CATSRDSGSNQPQHF. The CDR3 nucleotides are TGTGCCACCAGCAGAGATTCAGGAAGCAATCAGCCCCAGCATTTT.

This chain joins TRBV5-6 and TRBJ1-6; D ambiguous. Trimming stripped 4 bases from V and 4 bases from J, with 6 bases between. The CDR3 contains 13 residues. From germline, CDR1 is SGHDT and CDR2 YYEEEE. CDR3 in DNA: TGTGCCAGCAGCAGGAGGTATAATTCACCCCTCCACTTT. Translation: CASSRRYNSPLHF. Combining the CDR3 with reference TRBV5-6 and TRBJ1-6 gives the whole variable domain DAGVTQSPTHLIKTRGQQVTLRCSPKSGHDTVSWYQQALGQGPQFIFQYYEEEERQRGNFPDRFSGHQFPNYSSELNVNALLLGDSALYLCASSRRYNSPLHFGNGTRLTVT.

This chain uses TRBV2 with TRBJ1-2, with 7 nucleotides matching TRBD1. The CDR3 runs to 12 residues. From germline, CDR1 is SNHLY and CDR2 FYNNEI. The V gene end was trimmed by 4 bases and the J gene end by 7 bases; junction bases not matched to a gene: 3. CDR3 DNA sequence: TGTGCCAGCAGTGGACAGGGCCTTGGCTACACCTTC. Protein: CASSGQGLGYTF.

This clonotype was seen more than once but under ten times. The V and J genes are TRBV12-3 or TRBV12-4 and TRBJ1-5; unclear D gene. V was trimmed by 6 bases and J by 6 bases, leaving 15 bases between them. The CDR3 runs to 14 residues. The chain's CDR3 is CASRLSLGGQPQHF. The DNA for the CDR3 is TGTGCCAGCAGGCTATCCCTGGGTGGTCAGCCCCAGCATTTT.

The chain combines TRBV18 with TRBJ2-2; TRBD1 matches 10 bases. The junction had 4 bases not matched to a gene; V was cut back by 6 bases and J by 0 bases. Germline V lookup: CDR1 KGHSH, CDR2 LQKENI. This CDR3 region has 16 residues. The CDR3 nucleotides read TGTGCCAGCTCGCAAGACAGGGGGCCGAACACCGGGGAGCTGTTTTTT. This sequence encodes CASSQDRGPNTGELFF.

This clonotype was detected many times. The chain recombines TRBV20-1 with TRBJ2-5; maybe TRBD1 (6 bases). V was pared by 5 bases and J by 4 bases, with 17 bases between. Germline CDR1 and CDR2: DFQATT and SNEGSKA (reference sequence). The CDR3 sequence is 14 residues long. CDR3 DNA sequence: TGCAGTGCTTTCAGGGTCCCCAGGGGAGAGACCCAGTACTTC. It encodes CSAFRVPRGETQYF.

This clonotype was recorded many times. J is TRBJ2-3 and V is TRBV2, with no clear D. The CDR3 has 13 residues. CDR1 SNHLY and CDR2 FYNNEI come from the germline V gene. Trimming shortened V by 6 bases and J by 0 bases, and 7 bases separated the two germline ends. For the CDR3, the DNA is TGTGCCAGCAGGAGCACTAGCACAGATACGCAGTATTTT. Translating it yields CASRSTSTDTQYF.

J is TRBJ2-5 and V is TRBV7-6; tentatively, D is TRBD2 (6 bases). Trimming stripped 2 bases from V and 9 bases from J, with 16 bases between. The CDR3 sequence is 14 residues long. Germline V gene data show CDR1 as SGHVS and CDR2 as FNYEAQ. CDR3 region: CASSLRGGDPAQYF. The CDR3 DNA is TGTGCCAGCAGCTTACGTGGAGGGGACCCGGCCCAGTACTTC.

J is TRBJ2-3 and V is TRBV7-3; 9 nucleotides agree with TRBD2. Germline loops: CDR1 SGHTA, CDR2 FQGTGA. The CDR3 runs to 16 residues. Trimming cost V 5 bases and J 8 bases; bases outside gene matches: 14. CDR3 region: CASSHTLRVAGATQYF. Written as DNA, the CDR3 is TGTGCCAGCAGCCATACTCTCCGAGTAGCGGGGGCTACGCAGTATTTT.

This rearrangement joins TRBV5-5 to TRBJ2-1; 12 bases match TRBD2. This CDR3 contains 17 residues. Trimming at V came to 0 bases and at J to 8 bases, leaving 9 bases not matched to a gene. Germline V gives CDR1 SGHKS, CDR2 YYEKEE (reference sequence). In DNA form, the CDR3 reads TGTGCCAGCAGCTTGGCCCTAGCGGGAGGGCCTGTCGATGAGCAGTTCTTC. Translating gives CASSLALAGGPVDEQFF.

This clonotype was recorded many times. The rearrangement uses TRBV4-1 and TRBJ2-7; 8 nucleotides agree with TRBD2. The V and J ends lost 0 bases and 2 bases, in that order; junction bases with no gene match: 6. The germline CDR1 and CDR2 sequences are MGHRA and YSYEKL. The CDR3 totals 16 residues. The CDR3 DNA is TGCGCCAGCAGCCAAGATAAGCGGGAGATTACCTACGAGCAGTACTTC. This sequence encodes CASSQDKREITYEQYF.

This clonotype showed up many times. CDR3 sequence: CASSELTGSFDSPLHF. DNA of the CDR3: TGTGCCAGCAGTGAACTAACAGGATCTTTTGATTCACCCCTCCACTTT. V and J are TRBV6-1 and TRBJ1-6; TRBD1 is a possible D gene (5 bases). V was trimmed by 2 bases and J by 8 bases, leaving 16 bases between them. Germline V gives CDR1 MNHNS, CDR2 SASEGT. The CDR3 is 16 amino acids.

In its sample, this clonotype was seen a few times. The J gene is TRBJ1-1, the V gene TRBV6-6, with D unresolved. The CDR3 has 14 amino acids. Trimming cost V 2 bases and J 4 bases, with 11 bases left between them. CDR1 and CDR2 from the germline V gene are MNHNY and SVGAGI (reference sequence). The CDR3 here is CASSYDAMGTEAFF. In DNA, the CDR3 is TGTGCCAGCAGTTACGACGCTATGGGCACTGAAGCTTTCTTT.

This clonotype was found many times. The chain joins TRBV5-1 to TRBJ2-7; 7 nucleotides line up with TRBD2. The CDR3 contains 15 residues. Per germline, CDR1 SGHRS and CDR2 YFSETQ. V lost 4 bases, J lost 1 base, and 8 bases stayed unmatched. The chain's CDR3 is CASSMGPSGSYEQYF. Written as DNA, the CDR3 is TGCGCCAGCAGCATGGGGCCTAGCGGATCCTACGAGCAGTACTTC.

The rearrangement links TRBV7-9 to TRBJ1-2, with D perhaps matching TRBD1 (5 bases). Germline CDR1 SEHNR, CDR2 FQNEAQ (reference sequence). Trimming left V 1 base short and J 4 bases short, with 13 bases between. This CDR3 comprises 15 residues. CDR3 DNA: TGTGCCAGCAGCTTAGGAGGCGTTGGGGGCTATGGCTACACCTTC. This sequence encodes CASSLGGVGGYGYTF.

This clonotype came up many times. V is TRBV20-1 and J is TRBJ2-7; D is unresolved. V gave up 8 bases and J gave up 6 bases, with 11 bases separating them. The germline V gene encodes CDR1 DFQATT and CDR2 SNEGSKA (reference sequence). There are 10 residues in the CDR3. CDR3 amino acids: CSPRRREQYF. CDR3 bases: TGCAGTCCCCGCCGGCGCGAGCAGTACTTC.